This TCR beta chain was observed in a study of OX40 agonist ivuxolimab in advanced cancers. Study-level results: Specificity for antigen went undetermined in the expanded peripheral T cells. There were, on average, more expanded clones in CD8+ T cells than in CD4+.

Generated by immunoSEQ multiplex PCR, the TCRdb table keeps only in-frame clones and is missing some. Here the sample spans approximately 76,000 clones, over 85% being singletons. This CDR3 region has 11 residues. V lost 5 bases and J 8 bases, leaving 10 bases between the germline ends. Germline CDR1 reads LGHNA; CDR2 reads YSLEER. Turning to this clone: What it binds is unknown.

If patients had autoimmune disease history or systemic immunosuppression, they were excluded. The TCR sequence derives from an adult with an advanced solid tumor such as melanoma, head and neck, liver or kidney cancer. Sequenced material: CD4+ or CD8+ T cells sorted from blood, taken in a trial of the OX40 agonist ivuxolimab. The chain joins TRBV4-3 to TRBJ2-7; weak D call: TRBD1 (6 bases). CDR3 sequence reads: CASSTQGKQYF. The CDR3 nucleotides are TGCGCCAGCAGCACACAGGGAAAGCAGTACTTC.